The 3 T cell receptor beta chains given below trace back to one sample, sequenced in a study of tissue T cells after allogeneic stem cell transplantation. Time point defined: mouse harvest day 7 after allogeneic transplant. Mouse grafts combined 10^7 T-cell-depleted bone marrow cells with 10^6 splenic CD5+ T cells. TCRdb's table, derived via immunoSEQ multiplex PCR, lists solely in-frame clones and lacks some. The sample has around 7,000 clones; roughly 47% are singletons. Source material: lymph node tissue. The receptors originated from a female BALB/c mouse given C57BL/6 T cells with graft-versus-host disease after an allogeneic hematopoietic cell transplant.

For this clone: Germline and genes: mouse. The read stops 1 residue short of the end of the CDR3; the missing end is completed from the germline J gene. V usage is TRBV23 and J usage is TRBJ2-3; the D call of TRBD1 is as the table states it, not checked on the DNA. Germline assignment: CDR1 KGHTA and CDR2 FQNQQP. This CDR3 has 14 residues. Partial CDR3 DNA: TGCTCCAGCAGTCCCCGGGACAGGGCAGAAACGCTGTAT. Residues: CSSSPRDRAETLY. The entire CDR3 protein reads CSSSPRDRAETLYF.

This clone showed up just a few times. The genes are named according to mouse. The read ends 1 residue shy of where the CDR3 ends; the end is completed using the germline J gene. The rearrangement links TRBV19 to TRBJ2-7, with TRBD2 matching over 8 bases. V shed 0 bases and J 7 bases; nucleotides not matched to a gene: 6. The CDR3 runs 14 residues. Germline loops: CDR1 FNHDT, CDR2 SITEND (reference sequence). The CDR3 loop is CASSIDWGREEQYF. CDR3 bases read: TGTGCCAGCAGTATAGACTGGGGGAGGGAGGAACAGTAC.

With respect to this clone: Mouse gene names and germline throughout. Partial CDR3 DNA: TGTGCCAGCAGTGACTGGGGGTCCTATGCTGAGCAGTTC. Translation gives CASSDWGSYAEQF. Given in full, the CDR3 is CASSDWGSYAEQFF. V and J are TRBV13-1 and TRBJ2-1; 7 bases agree with TRBD2. The DNA ends 1 residue before the CDR3 does, and the rest of the CDR3 is filled in from the germline J gene. J lost 3 bases, V lost 2 bases, and 2 bases had no gene match. The CDR3 sequence is 14 residues long. CDR1 and CDR2 from the germline V gene are NSHNY and SYGAGN.